The 30 T cell receptor beta chains given below trace back to one sample, sequenced in a study of T-cell memory formation after mild COVID-19. Via MiXCR, TCRdb re-called the 5' RACE reads, giving one row per CDR3 protein. The sample contains 540,000 or so distinct CDR3 sequences, 20% of which appear only once. Material: PBMCs or a T cell subset sorted from them (not recorded which). All receptors come from an adult woman who had mild COVID-19 (a few samples of this study predate the infection). Cell type and time point are not known.

This clonotype was seen a handful of times. The rearrangement links TRBV3-1 to TRBJ1-6; 7 bases are shared with TRBD1. V lost 3 bases to trimming and J lost 7 bases; unmatched junction nucleotides: 6. Germline V CDR1 and CDR2: LGHDT, YNNKEL (reference sequence). CDR3 length: 15 residues. CDR3 amino acids: CASSQRTGENSPLHF. The CDR3 DNA reads TGTGCCAGCAGCCAGAGGACAGGAGAGAATTCACCCCTCCACTTT.

The gene calls are TRBV7-8 and TRBJ2-3; tentative D call: TRBD1 (7 bases). CDR1 is SGHVS, CDR2 FQNEAQ, per germline. This CDR3 region has 18 residues. Trimming left V 0 bases short and J 2 bases short, with 18 bases between. The DNA of the CDR3 is TGTGCCAGCAGCTTAGCGCGGGACAGTCGGGAGTTCACAGATACGCAGTATTTT. It translates to CASSLARDSREFTDTQYF.

The chain combines TRBV11-3 with TRBJ2-1; D could derive from TRBD1 or TRBD2 (5 bases each). The CDR3 spans 14 residues. V was cut by 4 bases and J by 8 bases, with 15 bases left in between. Germline V lookup: CDR1 SGHNT, CDR2 YENEEA. CDR3 amino acids: CASSWDPGAYEQFF. DNA of the CDR3: TGTGCCAGCAGCTGGGACCCCGGGGCTTATGAGCAGTTCTTC.

The chain couples TRBV24-1 to TRBJ1-1; TRBD1 is a possible D gene (5 bases). This CDR3 has 13 residues. The V end was cut by 7 bases, the J end by 1 base, with 9 bases between. Germline CDR1 is KGHDR and CDR2 is SFDVKD. In nucleotides, the CDR3 is TGTGCCACCAGGGAGACAGCGAACACTGAAGCTTTCTTT. Amino acids: CATRETANTEAFF.

This clonotype was detected a few times. The rearrangement joins TRBV7-9 to TRBJ1-2, with 9 bases identical to TRBD1. CDR1 SEHNR and CDR2 FQNEAQ come from the germline V gene (reference sequence). With 5 bases clipped from V and 4 bases from J, the junction kept 11 bases outside the gene matches. This CDR3 is 16 amino acids long. The CDR3 sequence: CASSPDRGPWGYGYTF. Written as DNA, the CDR3 is TGTGCCAGCAGCCCGGACAGGGGCCCGTGGGGCTATGGCTACACCTTC.

This clonotype has a count of ten or more. The rearrangement uses TRBV19 and TRBJ2-7; 11 bases map to TRBD1. This CDR3 has 15 residues. Germline values: CDR1 LNHDA, CDR2 SQIVND (reference sequence). V shed 6 bases, J shed 3 bases, and the junction held 7 bases outside the gene matches. The CDR3 DNA reads TGTGCCAGTAGGGGACTTGGGACAGGGGGCTACGAGCAGTACTTC. Translating it yields CASRGLGTGGYEQYF.

CDR3 coding DNA: TGTGCCAGTAGTCCCGGACACCTAGTATCCTACGAGCAGTACTTC. Protein sequence: CASSPGHLVSYEQYF. This sequence joins TRBV19 and TRBJ2-7; D perhaps matches TRBD1 (5 bases). Trimming removed 5 bases at V and 1 base at J, with 15 bases between. Germline CDR1 reads LNHDA; CDR2 reads SQIVND (reference sequence). The CDR3 runs 15 residues.

The V call is TRBV7-9, the J call TRBJ1-5; tentatively, D is TRBD1 (6 bases). CDR3 size: 18 residues. Germline V CDR1 and CDR2: SEHNR, FQNEAQ (reference sequence). Trimming took 5 bases from V and 0 from J, leaving 20 bases between them. This CDR3 reads CASSGGVGGPYSNQPQHF. Written as DNA, the CDR3 is TGTGCCAGCAGCGGGGGTGTCGGGGGCCCATATAGCAATCAGCCCCAGCATTTT. The full variable domain, its missing parts supplied by reference TRBV7-9 and TRBJ1-5, is DTGVSQNPRHKITKRGQNVTFRCDPISEHNRLYWYRQTLGQGPEFLTYFQNEAQLEKSRLLSDRFSAERPKGSFSTLEIQRTEQGDSAMYLCASSGGVGGPYSNQPQHFGDGTRLSIL.

This clonotype occurred many times. This chain links TRBV25-1 with TRBJ2-5; D might be TRBD1 (6 bases). Looked up from germline, CDR1 is MGHDK and CDR2 is SYGVNS. This CDR3 has 15 amino acids. V lost 6 bases and J 3 bases, leaving 17 bases between the germline ends. The chain's CDR3 is CASRSSRDIEETQYF. In DNA, the CDR3 is TGTGCCAGCAGGTCGTCCCGGGACATAGAAGAGACCCAGTACTTC.

This chain links TRBV7-6 with TRBJ2-2, with a weak D call TRBD2 (6 bases). The CDR3 totals 14 residues. Trimming took 5 bases from V and 5 from J, leaving 12 bases between them. Germline CDR1 SGHVS, CDR2 FNYEAQ. The CDR3 bases are TGTGCCAGCAGCGGAGGGCCGGGAACCGGGGAGCTGTTTTTT. Its protein is CASSGGPGTGELFF.

The rearrangement uses TRBV7-2 and TRBJ1-1, with D hard to call. The CDR3 contains 14 residues. V lost 5 bases and J 1 base, leaving 11 bases between the germline ends. Germline V CDR1 and CDR2: SGHTA, FQGNSA. The CDR3 sequence: CASSRTTKNTEAFF. The CDR3 DNA sequence: TGTGCCAGCAGCCGAACGACCAAGAACACTGAAGCTTTCTTT.

This clonotype was seen only a few times. V is TRBV9 and J is TRBJ1-6; possible D gene TRBD1, 6 bases. V lost 0 bases and J 10 bases, leaving 17 bases between the germline ends. This CDR3 is 16 amino acids long. Looked up from germline, CDR1 is SGDLS and CDR2 is YYNGEE. CDR3 protein: CASSVDWGQGNSPLHF. The CDR3 region has the DNA TGTGCCAGCAGCGTAGACTGGGGCCAGGGGAACTCACCCCTCCACTTT. The full variable domain, rest sourced from reference TRBV9 and TRBJ1-6, is DSGVTQTPKHLITATGQRVTLRCSPRSGDLSVYWYQQSLDQGLQFLIQYYNGEERAKGNILERFSAQQFPDLHSELNLSSLELGDSALYFCASSVDWGQGNSPLHFGNGTRLTVT.

This clonotype has only a few counts. This chain connects TRBV25-1 to TRBJ2-3; 10 nucleotides align to TRBD2. CDR3 size: 16 residues. Germline assignment: CDR1 MGHDK and CDR2 SYGVNS. The V and J ends lost 4 bases and 3 bases, in that order; junction bases with no gene match: 7. CDR3 DNA: TGTGCCAGCAGTGCAAGGAGCGGGGGGGTAACAGATACGCAGTATTTT. This translates into CASSARSGGVTDTQYF. Filled out from reference TRBV25-1 and TRBJ2-3, the complete variable domain reads EADIYQTPRYLVIGTGKKITLECSQTMGHDKMYWYQQDPGMELHLIHYSYGVNSTEKGDLSSESTVSRIRTEHFPLTLESARPSHTSQYLCASSARSGGVTDTQYFGPGTRLTVL.

The chain is built from TRBV9 and TRBJ2-5; the match to TRBD2 covers 7 bases. After removal of 6 bases from V and 0 bases from J, the junction contained 8 bases not matched to a gene. The CDR3 is made up of 15 amino acids. CDR1 and CDR2 from the germline V gene are SGDLS and YYNGEE. The CDR3 protein is CASTLSGRDQETQYF. Written as DNA, the CDR3 is TGTGCCAGCACCCTTAGCGGGCGGGACCAAGAGACCCAGTACTTC.

The V call is TRBV7-3, the J call TRBJ2-2, with a tentative D call TRBD1 (6 bases). Germline assignment: CDR1 SGHTA and CDR2 FQGTGA. The CDR3 extends over 15 amino acids. V lost 1 base, J lost 5 bases, and 11 bases lay in between. DNA for the CDR3: TGTGCCAGCAGCTTAAAACAGGGCGGGACCGGGGAGCTGTTTTTT. Translating gives CASSLKQGGTGELFF.

The chain has TRBV24-1 and TRBJ2-7, with 7 bases that match TRBD1. This CDR3 comprises 13 residues. Unmatched junction bases numbered 9, after V lost 9 bases and J lost 5 bases. Germline V gene lookup returns CDR1 KGHDR and CDR2 SFDVKD. The CDR3 sequence: CATGSTGNDEQYF. CDR3 DNA sequence: TGTGCCACCGGTTCGACAGGGAATGACGAGCAGTACTTC.

The chain employs TRBV4-2 and TRBJ1-5; 9 nucleotides align to TRBD1. The CDR3 consists of 15 residues. Germline V gene data show CDR1 as LGHNA and CDR2 as YNFKEQ. Trimming removed 4 bases from V and 6 bases from J; junction bases left unmatched: 7. As DNA, the CDR3 is TGTGCCAGCAGCCTTACCGGGACAGGGACTCAGCCCCAGCATTTT. It yields the protein CASSLTGTGTQPQHF.

The chain has TRBV5-4 and TRBJ2-7; 8 positions match TRBD1. CDR1 and CDR2 from the germline V gene are SGHNT and YYREEE (reference sequence). The CDR3 consists of 14 residues. The V segment lost 3 bases and the J segment 5 bases; nucleotides outside the gene matches: 7. Here the CDR3 reads CASSSSGGLNEQYF. The CDR3 bases are TGTGCCAGCAGCTCCTCAGGGGGCCTCAACGAGCAGTACTTC.

The genes are TRBV24-1 and TRBJ1-2; D may be TRBD1 (5 bases). V was pared by 5 bases and J by 5 bases, with 11 bases between. The CDR3 is made up of 13 amino acids. CDR1 and CDR2 (germline): KGHDR, SFDVKD. The CDR3 protein is CATSVGRTYGYTF. The CDR3 nucleotides are TGTGCCACCAGTGTGGGACGGACATATGGCTACACCTTC.

This chain joins TRBV2 and TRBJ2-1; 10 bases match TRBD2. CDR3 length: 16 amino acids. The germline CDR1 and CDR2 sequences are SNHLY and FYNNEI. V lost 8 bases and J lost 7; bases outside the gene matches: 14. The CDR3 here is CASRAPLAGDPNEQFF. The CDR3, as DNA: TGTGCCAGCCGCGCCCCGCTAGCGGGGGACCCAAATGAGCAGTTCTTC.

This chain joins TRBV27 and TRBJ2-1; tentative D call: TRBD1 (6 bases). CDR1 and CDR2 from the germline V gene are MNHEY and SMNVEV (reference sequence). CDR3 length: 11 amino acids. V dropped 5 bases and J dropped 15 bases, with 14 bases sitting between them. This CDR3 is CASSRTGRMFF. The CDR3 nucleotides read TGTGCCAGCAGTCGAACAGGGCGGATGTTCTTC.

This clonotype has a handful of counts. The genes are TRBV20-1 and TRBJ2-3; tentative D call: TRBD1 (6 bases). This CDR3 has 16 residues. Trimming took 2 bases from V and 0 from J, leaving 15 bases between them. Germline assignment: CDR1 DFQATT and CDR2 SNEGSKA (reference sequence). As DNA, the CDR3 is TGCAGTGCTAGATCCGCCCCCGGGACAAGCACAGATACGCAGTATTTT. It yields the protein CSARSAPGTSTDTQYF.

This clonotype was seen ten or more times. V gene TRBV24-1 combines with J gene TRBJ2-7; D unresolved. CDR3 length equals 11 residues. Trimming took off 1 base at V and 5 bases at J, with 2 bases between the two ends. Germline V lookup: CDR1 KGHDR, CDR2 SFDVKD. The DNA of the CDR3 is TGTGCCACCAGTGATTTCAACGAGCAGTACTTC. Translation gives CATSDFNEQYF.

This chain links TRBV12-3 or TRBV12-4 with TRBJ2-7, with 11 bases fitting TRBD2. The CDR3 is made up of 16 amino acids. The junction had 7 bases not matched to a gene; V was cut back by 6 bases and J by 0 bases. The CDR3 loop is CASSPVLAGGSYEQYF. The DNA of the CDR3 is TGTGCCAGCAGCCCCGTGCTAGCGGGAGGCTCCTACGAGCAGTACTTC.

The rearrangement uses TRBV4-2 and TRBJ1-2; maybe TRBD1 (5 bases). The germline V gene has CDR1 LGHNA and CDR2 YNFKEQ. V dropped 1 base and J dropped 5 bases, with 11 bases sitting between them. The length of the CDR3 is 14 residues. Written as DNA, the CDR3 is TGTGCCAGCAGCCAAGCGGGGGATGAGTATGGCTACACCTTC. Encoded protein: CASSQAGDEYGYTF.

The chain couples TRBV7-9 to TRBJ1-2; D is unresolved. CDR1 and CDR2 from the germline V gene are SEHNR and FQNEAQ (reference sequence). This CDR3 contains 15 residues. Trimming left V 5 bases short and J 7 bases short, with 20 bases between. This CDR3 is CASSPTPGSGGGYTF. CDR3 bases: TGTGCCAGCAGCCCAACCCCCGGGTCAGGCGGTGGCTACACCTTC. Filled out from reference TRBV7-9 and TRBJ1-2, the complete variable domain reads DTGVSQNPRHKITKRGQNVTFRCDPISEHNRLYWYRQTLGQGPEFLTYFQNEAQLEKSRLLSDRFSAERPKGSFSTLEIQRTEQGDSAMYLCASSPTPGSGGGYTFGSGTRLTVV.

CDR3 DNA: TGTGCCAGCCGTGGGACAGGGGGCCTCCAAGAGACCCAGTACTTC. This translates into CASRGTGGLQETQYF. The chain carries TRBV18 and TRBJ2-5; 12 bases are shared with TRBD1. Germline CDR1 is KGHSH and CDR2 is LQKENI. The CDR3 consists of 15 residues. V shed 8 bases and J 1 base; nucleotides not matched to a gene: 5.

The J gene is TRBJ2-2, the V gene TRBV5-1, with 14 nucleotides matching TRBD2. Germline-derived CDR1 and CDR2 are SGHRS and YFSETQ. The length of the CDR3 is 19 residues. The ends lost 1 base at V and 0 bases at J; junction bases unmatched: 5. This chain's CDR3 is CASSLYGTSGGPNTGELFF. In DNA form, the CDR3 reads TGCGCCAGCAGCTTGTACGGGACTAGCGGGGGACCGAACACCGGGGAGCTGTTTTTT.

The chain combines TRBV29-1 with TRBJ2-5; 8 bases fit TRBD2. V lost 6 bases, J lost 1 base, and 19 bases stayed unmatched. The CDR3 spans 18 residues. Per the germline V gene, CDR1 is SQVTM and CDR2 is ANQGSEA. CDR3 sequence reads: CSVGDFWRGATIQETQYF. The CDR3 DNA follows: TGCAGCGTCGGGGACTTCTGGCGGGGGGCGACGATCCAAGAGACCCAGTACTTC.

In this sample, this clonotype turned up a few times. The chain has TRBV20-1 and TRBJ1-1; a possible D gene is TRBD1 (6 bases). The CDR3 spans 12 residues. Germline CDR1 DFQATT, CDR2 SNEGSKA (reference sequence). In nucleotides, the CDR3 is TGCAAACCCACAGGGTACTACACTGAAGCTTTCTTT. It encodes CKPTGYYTEAFF.